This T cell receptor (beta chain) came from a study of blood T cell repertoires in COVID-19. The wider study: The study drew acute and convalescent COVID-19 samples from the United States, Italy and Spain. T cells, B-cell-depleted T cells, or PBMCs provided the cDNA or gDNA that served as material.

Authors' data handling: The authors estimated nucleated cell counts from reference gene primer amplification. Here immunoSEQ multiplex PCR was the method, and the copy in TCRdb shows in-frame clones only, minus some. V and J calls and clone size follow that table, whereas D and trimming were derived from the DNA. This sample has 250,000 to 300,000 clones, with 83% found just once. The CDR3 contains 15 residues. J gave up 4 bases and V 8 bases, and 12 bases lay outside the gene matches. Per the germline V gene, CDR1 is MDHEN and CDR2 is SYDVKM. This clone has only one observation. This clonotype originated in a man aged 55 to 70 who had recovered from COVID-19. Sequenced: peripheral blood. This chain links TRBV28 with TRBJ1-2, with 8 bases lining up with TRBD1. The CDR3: CASAPGSGGGYGYTF. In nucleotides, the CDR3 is TGTGCCAGCGCCCCAGGGTCAGGGGGCGGCTATGGCTACACCTTC.